This T cell receptor beta chain stems from a study of Tregs in tolerant kidney transplant recipients. The study, taken as a whole, reports: Antigen-driven expansion was suggested because donor-specific Tregs expanded more than all Tregs in tolerant patients. Some patients' samples used different primers over time, so nucleotide sequences weren't comparable.

About this clone: Its antigen remains unidentified.

The germline V gene has CDR1 SGHNT and CDR2 YENEEA. The CDR3 spans 19 residues. With 5 bases clipped from V and 8 bases from J, the junction kept 19 bases outside the gene matches. The table came from immunoSEQ multiplex PCR; TCRdb's copy has only in-frame clones and leaves some out. Among more than 75,000 clones listed, roughly 93% were seen once. The specimen was CD4+ T cells from blood, collected before the transplant. The source of this sequence is a human donor who received a combined kidney and bone marrow transplant. The gene calls are TRBV11-3 and TRBJ2-1; 12 bases fit TRBD2. This CDR3 is CASSPGGRLAGVIRDEQFF. The CDR3 DNA sequence: TGTGCCAGCAGCCCGGGGGGCCGACTAGCGGGAGTTATACGCGATGAGCAGTTCTTC. The entire variable domain, with the rest obtained from reference TRBV11-3 and TRBJ2-1, is as follows: EAGVVQSPRYKIIEKKQPVAFWCNPISGHNTLYWYLQNLGQGPELLIRYENEEAVDDSQLPKDRFSAERLKGVDSTLKIQPAELGDSAVYLCASSPGGRLAGVIRDEQFFGPGTRLTVL.